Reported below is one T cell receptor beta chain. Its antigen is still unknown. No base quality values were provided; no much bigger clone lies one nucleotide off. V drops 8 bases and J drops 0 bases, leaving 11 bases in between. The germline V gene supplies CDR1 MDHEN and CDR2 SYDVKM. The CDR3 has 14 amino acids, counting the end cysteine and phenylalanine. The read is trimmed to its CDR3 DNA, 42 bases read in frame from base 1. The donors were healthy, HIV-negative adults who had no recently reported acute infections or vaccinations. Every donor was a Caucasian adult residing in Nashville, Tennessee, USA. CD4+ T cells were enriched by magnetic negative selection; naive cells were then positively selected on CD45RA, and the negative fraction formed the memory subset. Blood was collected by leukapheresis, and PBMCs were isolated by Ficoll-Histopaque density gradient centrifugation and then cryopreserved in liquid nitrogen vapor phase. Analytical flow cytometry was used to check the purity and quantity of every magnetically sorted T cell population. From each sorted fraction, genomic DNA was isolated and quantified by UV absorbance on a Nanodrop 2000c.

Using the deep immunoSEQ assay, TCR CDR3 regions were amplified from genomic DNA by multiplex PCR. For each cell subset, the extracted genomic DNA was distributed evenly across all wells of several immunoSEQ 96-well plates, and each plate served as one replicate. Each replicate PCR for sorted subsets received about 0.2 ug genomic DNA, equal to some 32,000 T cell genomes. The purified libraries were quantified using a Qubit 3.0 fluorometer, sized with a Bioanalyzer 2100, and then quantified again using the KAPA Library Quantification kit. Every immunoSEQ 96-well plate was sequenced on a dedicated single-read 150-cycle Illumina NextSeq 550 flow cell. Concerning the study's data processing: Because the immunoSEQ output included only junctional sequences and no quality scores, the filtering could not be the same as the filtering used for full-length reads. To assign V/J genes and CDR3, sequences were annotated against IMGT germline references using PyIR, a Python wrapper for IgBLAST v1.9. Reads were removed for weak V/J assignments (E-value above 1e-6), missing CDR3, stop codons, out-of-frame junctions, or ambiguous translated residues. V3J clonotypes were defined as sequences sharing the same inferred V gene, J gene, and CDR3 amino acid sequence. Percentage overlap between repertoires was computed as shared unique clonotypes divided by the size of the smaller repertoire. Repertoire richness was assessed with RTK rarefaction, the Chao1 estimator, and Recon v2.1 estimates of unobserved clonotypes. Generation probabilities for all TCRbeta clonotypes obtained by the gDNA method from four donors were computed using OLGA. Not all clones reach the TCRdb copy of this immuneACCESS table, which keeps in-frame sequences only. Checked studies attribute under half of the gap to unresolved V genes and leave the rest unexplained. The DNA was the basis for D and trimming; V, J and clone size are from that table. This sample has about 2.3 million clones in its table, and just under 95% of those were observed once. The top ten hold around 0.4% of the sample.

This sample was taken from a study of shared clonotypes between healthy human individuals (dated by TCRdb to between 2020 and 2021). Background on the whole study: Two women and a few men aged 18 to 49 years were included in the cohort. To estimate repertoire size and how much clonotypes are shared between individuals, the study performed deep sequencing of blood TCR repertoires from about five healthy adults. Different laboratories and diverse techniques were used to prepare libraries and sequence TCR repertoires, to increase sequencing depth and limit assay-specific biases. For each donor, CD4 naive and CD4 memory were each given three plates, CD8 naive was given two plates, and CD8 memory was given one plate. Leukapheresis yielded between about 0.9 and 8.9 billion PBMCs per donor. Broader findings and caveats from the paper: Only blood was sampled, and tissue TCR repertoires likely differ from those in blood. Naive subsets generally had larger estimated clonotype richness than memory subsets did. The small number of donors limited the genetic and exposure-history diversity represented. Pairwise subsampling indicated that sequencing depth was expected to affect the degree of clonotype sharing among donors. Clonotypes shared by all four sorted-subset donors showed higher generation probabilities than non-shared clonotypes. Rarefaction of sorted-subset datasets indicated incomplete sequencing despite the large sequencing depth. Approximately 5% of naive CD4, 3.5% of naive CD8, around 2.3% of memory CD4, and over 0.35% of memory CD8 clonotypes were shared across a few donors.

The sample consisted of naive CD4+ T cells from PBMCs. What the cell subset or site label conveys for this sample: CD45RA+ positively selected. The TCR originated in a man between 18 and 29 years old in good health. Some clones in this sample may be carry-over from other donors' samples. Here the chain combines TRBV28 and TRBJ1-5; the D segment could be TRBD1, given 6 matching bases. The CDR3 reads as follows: CASEGGYSNQPQHF. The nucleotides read TGTGCCAGCGAAGGGGGGTATAGCAATCAGCCCCAGCATTTT.